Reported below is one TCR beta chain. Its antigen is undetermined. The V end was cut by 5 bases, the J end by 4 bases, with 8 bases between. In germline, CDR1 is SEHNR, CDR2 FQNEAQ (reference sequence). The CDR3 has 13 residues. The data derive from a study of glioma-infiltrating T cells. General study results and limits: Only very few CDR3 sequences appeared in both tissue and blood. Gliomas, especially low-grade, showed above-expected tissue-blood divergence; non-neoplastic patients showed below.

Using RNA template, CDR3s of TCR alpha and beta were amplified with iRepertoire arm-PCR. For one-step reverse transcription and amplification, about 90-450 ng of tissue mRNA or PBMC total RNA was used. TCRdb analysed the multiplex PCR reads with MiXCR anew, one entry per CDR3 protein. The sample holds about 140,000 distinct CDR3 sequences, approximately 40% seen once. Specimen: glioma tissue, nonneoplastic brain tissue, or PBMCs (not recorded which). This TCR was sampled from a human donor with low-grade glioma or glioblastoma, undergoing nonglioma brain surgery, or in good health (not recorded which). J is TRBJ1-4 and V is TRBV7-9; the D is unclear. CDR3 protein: CASSQESNEKLFF. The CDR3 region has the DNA TGTGCCAGCAGCCAAGAGAGTAATGAAAAACTGTTTTTT.